A selection of T cell receptor beta chains follows, all from one sample in a study of cytomegalovirus exposure and HLA in healthy donors. TCRdb's table, derived via immunoSEQ multiplex PCR, lists solely in-frame clones and lacks some. The sample lists fewer than 200,000 clones; roughly 71% were seen once. Sample: PBMCs. These receptors all come from a girl under 18 in good health and CMV-seronegative. Each CDR3 is given with its conserved first and last residue. A D gene is named only where the DNA matches it firmly. Clone size is stated in some rows and not others, as once, few, many or a class when expanded.

>.|TRBJ1-4|TRBV5-1|.
CASSLEAEATNEKLFF
TGCGCCAGCAGCTTGGAGGCAGAGGCAACTAATGAAAAACTGTTTTTT
>TRBD2|TRBJ2-1|TRBV7-6|.
CASSPTGGTSGGREQFF
TGTGCCAGCAGCCCCACGGGGGGGACTAGCGGGGGAAGAGAGCAGTTCTTC
>.|TRBJ1-2|TRBV9|.
CASSQGQVEGYTF
TGTGCCAGCAGCCAGGGACAAGTGGAGGGCTACACCTTC
>.|TRBJ1-5|TRBV6-5|.
CASSWQGDQPQHF
TGTGCCAGCAGTTGGCAGGGCGATCAGCCCCAGCATTTT
>.|TRBJ1-5|TRBV6-5|.
CASSYYRVGGNQPQHF
TGTGCCAGCAGTTACTACCGAGTCGGGGGCAATCAGCCCCAGCATTTT
>.|TRBJ1-6|TRBV10-1|.
CASREDTSRDSPLHF
TGCGCCAGCAGGGAGGATACGTCGAGGGATTCACCCCTCCACTTT
>TRBD1|TRBJ1-1|TRBV2|.
CASSAQGTYTEAFF
TGTGCCAGCAGTGCACAGGGGACGTACACTGAAGCTTTCTTT
>.|TRBJ2-1|TRBV25-1|.
CASMAQGIHEQFF
TGTGCCAGCATGGCGCAGGGGATCCATGAGCAGTTCTTC
>.|TRBJ1-1|TRBV15|.
CAIQDLGSREAFF
TGTGCCATACAGGATTTGGGGTCTAGAGAAGCTTTCTTT
>TRBD1|TRBJ2-2|TRBV5-1|.
CASSSGTGLTGELFF
TGCGCCAGCAGCTCCGGGACAGGTCTCACCGGGGAGCTGTTTTTT
>.|TRBJ2-5|TRBV28|.
CASSLGVLPRGETQYF
TGTGCCAGCAGTTTAGGCGTCCTACCGAGAGGAGAGACCCAGTACTTC
>TRBD1|TRBJ1-2|TRBV4-2|.
CASSQPLDSTLTGDYGYTF
TGTGCCAGCAGCCAACCCCTTGACTCAACCCTGACAGGGGACTATGGCTACACCTTC
>.|TRBJ2-7|TRBV4-1|.
CASSQDRGDEQYF
TGCGCCAGCAGCCAAGACAGGGGGGACGAGCAGTACTTC
>TRBD1|TRBJ1-1|TRBV9|.
CASSAGGTEAFF
TGTGCCAGCAGCGCAGGGGGAACTGAAGCTTTCTTT
>.|TRBJ2-7|TRBV7-8|.
CASTLGGSSYEQYF
TGTGCCAGCACCCTGGGGGGATCCTCCTACGAGCAGTACTTC
>.|TRBJ2-1|TRBV4-1|.
CASGIAGSYNEQFF
TGCGCCAGCGGGATCGCGGGCTCCTACAATGAGCAGTTCTTC
>.|TRBJ1-1|TRBV30|few
CAWSQDTDTEAFF
TGTGCCTGGAGTCAAGATACGGACACTGAAGCTTTCTTT
>.|TRBJ1-5|TRBV27|.
CASSLSGSGKQPQHF
TGTGCCAGCAGTTTATCAGGGTCCGGGAAGCAGCCCCAGCATTTT
>.|TRBJ2-7|TRBV10-2|.
CASTDSHEQYF
TGCGCCAGCACCGACAGCCACGAGCAGTACTTC
>.|TRBJ1-1|TRBV5-4|.
CASSLTGYGMNTEAFF
TGTGCCAGCAGCCTCACGGGGTACGGAATGAACACTGAAGCTTTCTTT
>TRBD2|TRBJ2-5|TRBV15|.
CATSLNLAGETQYF
TGTGCCACCAGCCTGAACCTAGCGGGGGAGACCCAGTACTTC
>TRBD1|TRBJ2-5|TRBV6-1|.
CASSEEDRGETQYF
TGTGCCAGCAGTGAAGAGGACAGGGGGGAGACCCAGTACTTC
>TRBD1|TRBJ2-2|TRBV6-6|once
CASSTDRAGELFF
TGTGCCAGCAGTACGGACAGGGCCGGGGAGCTGTTTTTT
>TRBD2|TRBJ2-1|TRBV10-2|.
CASSEPGGGNEQFF
TGCGCCAGCAGTGAGCCGGGGGGTGGCAATGAGCAGTTCTTC
>TRBD2|TRBJ2-2|TRBV9|once
CASSLHPSGGAHGELFF
TGTGCCAGCAGCCTACACCCTAGCGGGGGGGCCCACGGGGAGCTGTTTTTT
>TRBD2|TRBJ2-5|TRBV5-1|.
CASSSSGLAGAYQETQYF
TGCGCCAGCAGCTCATCCGGACTAGCGGGGGCCTACCAAGAGACCCAGTACTTC
>TRBD1|TRBJ1-2|TRBV19|.
CASSNLPGQGGYGYTF
TGTGCCAGTAGTAACCTTCCGGGACAGGGGGGCTATGGCTACACCTTC
>.|TRBJ1-2|TRBV7-9|.
CASTYRSTDQFYGYTF
TGTGCCAGCACCTACCGGTCGACAGACCAATTCTATGGCTACACCTTC
>TRBD2|TRBJ2-5|TRBV7-6|.
CASSFSSGGAGGETQYF
TGTGCCAGCAGCTTCTCTAGCGGGGGGGCCGGAGGGGAGACCCAGTACTTC
>TRBD1|TRBJ2-7|TRBV5-6|.
CASSLGGQGTSYEQYF
TGTGCCAGCAGCTTGGGGGGACAGGGGACTTCCTACGAGCAGTACTTC
>TRBD1|TRBJ1-1|TRBV2|.
CASSPTRTGVTEAFF
TGTGCCAGCAGCCCAACTCGGACAGGGGTAACTGAAGCTTTCTTT
>.|TRBJ2-5|TRBV5-6|once
CASSGGTEETQYF
TGTGCCAGCAGCGGCGGGACAGAAGAGACCCAGTACTTC
>TRBD2|TRBJ2-3|TRBV6-1|.
CASSDFGLAGGLTDTQYF
TGTGCCAGCAGTGATTTCGGACTAGCGGGGGGGCTCACAGATACGCAGTATTTT
>TRBD1|TRBJ1-5|TRBV19|.
CASSPGTDQPQHF
TGTGCCAGTAGTCCCGGGACAGATCAGCCCCAGCATTTT
>TRBD2|TRBJ2-3|TRBV10-1|.
CASSGRKAGVTDTQYF
TGCGCCAGCAGTGGGCGGAAAGCGGGGGTCACAGATACGCAGTATTTT
>.|TRBJ2-7|TRBV7-2|.
CASSLDPGFTYEQYF
TGTGCCAGCAGCTTAGACCCAGGGTTCACCTACGAGCAGTACTTC
>TRBD1|TRBJ2-2|TRBV27|.
CASSLSRDSPRIPLTGELFF
TGTGCCAGCAGTTTATCTCGGGACAGTCCAAGAATCCCATTGACCGGGGAGCTGTTTTTT
>.|TRBJ2-2|TRBV6-5|.
CASSYGPTGELFF
TGTGCCAGCAGTTACGGCCCGACCGGGGAGCTGTTTTTT
>TRBD2|TRBJ2-2|TRBV6-6|few
CASSQRTSGGTGELFF
TGTGCCAGCAGTCAGCGGACTAGCGGCGGCACCGGGGAGCTGTTTTTT
>.|TRBJ1-1|TRBV2|once
CASMGASIGAFF
TGTGCCAGCATGGGGGCGAGTATTGGAGCTTTCTTT
>.|TRBJ1-3|TRBV7-6|.
CASSLTSGPSGNTIYF
TGTGCCAGCAGCTTAACTTCAGGGCCCTCTGGAAACACCATATATTTT
>TRBD2|TRBJ2-1|TRBV9|.
CASSVEPSGGNEQFF
TGTGCCAGCAGCGTAGAACCTAGCGGCGGCAATGAGCAGTTCTTC
>.|TRBJ1-2|TRBV27|once
CASGPGLNYGYTF
TGTGCCAGCGGCCCCGGACTAAACTATGGCTACACCTTC
>TRBD2|TRBJ2-7|TRBV10-3|.
CAISSNLGRGVSYEQYF
TGTGCCATCAGCTCCAACCTCGGGCGGGGGGTTTCCTACGAGCAGTACTTC
>.|TRBJ1-1|TRBV7-6|.
CASSLTSDRPRDEAFF
TGTGCCAGCAGCTTAACGTCGGACAGACCAAGAGACGAAGCTTTCTTT
>.|TRBJ2-7|TRBV14|few
CASSRGYEQYF
TGTGCCAGCAGCCGCGGCTACGAGCAGTACTTC
>.|TRBJ1-2|TRBV9|.
CASSVDPGDYGYTF
TGTGCCAGCAGCGTAGATCCAGGGGACTATGGCTACACCTTC